Below, 19 T cell receptor beta chains from the same sample are listed, as sequenced in a study of tumor-infiltrating lymphocytes in oesophageal squamous cell carcinoma. TCRdb redid the calling of the PCR reads with MiXCR, one entry per CDR3 protein. This sample has approximately 9,500 distinct CDR3 sequences, with roughly three fifths found just once. The sample was esophageal tumor tissue. All receptors come from a male donor with esophageal squamous cell carcinoma.

The chain carries TRBV6-2 or TRBV6-3 and TRBJ2-3; tentatively, D is TRBD2 (6 bases). Germline CDR1 reads MNHEY; CDR2 reads SVGEGT. CDR3 size: 13 residues. V lost 2 bases, J lost 10 bases, and 13 bases lay in between. The CDR3 nucleotides are TGTGCCAGCAGTTACACGGGTGAGCGGGCGCAGTATTTT. Translating it yields CASSYTGERAQYF.

Concerning this clonotype: This likely comes from a read error, as the CDR3 has no conserved phenylalanine or tryptophan at its end. The DNA is left out, because the CDR3 cannot be placed on it with certainty; the CDR3 is given as TCRdb lists it. The chain links TRBV5-1 to TRBJ2-7; the table's D call, TRBD1, has no DNA check behind it. The CDR3 is 16 amino acids long, termini counted. CDR1 and CDR2 (germline): SGHRS, YFSETQ. CDR3 amino acids: CASSPGTAYNEQFFGS.

The table lists this clonotype with a count of one. The chain is built from TRBV7-6 and TRBJ1-2; 8 nucleotides line up with TRBD1. There are 16 residues in the CDR3. The germline V gene has CDR1 SGHVS and CDR2 FNYEAQ. With V trimmed by 1 base and J by 1 base, 5 bases remained unmatched. CDR3 in DNA: TGTGCCAGCAGCTTAGGGACAGGGACTTTTAACTATGGCTACACCTTC. Translated, it gives CASSLGTGTFNYGYTF.

This clonotype was observed a single time. V is TRBV7-2 and J is TRBJ1-1; D is undetermined. The CDR3 is made up of 13 amino acids. Germline-derived CDR1 and CDR2 are SGHTA and FQGNSA. V shed 3 bases and J shed 0 bases, with 5 bases lying between them. The CDR3 loop reads CASSFRMNTEAFF. The CDR3, as DNA: TGTGCCAGCAGCTTCAGGATGAACACTGAAGCTTTCTTT.

The genes are TRBV2 and TRBJ1-3, with no clear D. The CDR3 totals 13 residues. Germline loops: CDR1 SNHLY, CDR2 FYNNEI. The ends were cut back, 6 bases at V and 2 bases at J, with 8 bases in the middle. Here the CDR3 DNA reads TGTGCCAGCAGCTACACAGCTGGAAACACCATATATTTT. As protein: CASSYTAGNTIYF. The whole variable domain, filled in from reference TRBV2 and TRBJ1-3, reads EPEVTQTPSHQVTQMGQEVILRCVPISNHLYFYWYRQILGQKVEFLVSFYNNEISEKSEIFDDQFSVERPDGSNFTLKIRSTKLEDSAMYFCASSYTAGNTIYFGEGSWLTVV.

This clonotype appeared many times. The J gene is TRBJ2-1, the V gene TRBV27; the match to TRBD2 covers 12 bases. Per germline, CDR1 MNHEY and CDR2 SMNVEV (reference sequence). This CDR3 comprises 15 residues. Unmatched junction bases numbered 4, after V lost 5 bases and J lost 5 bases. This chain's CDR3 is CASSKLAGGHNEQFF. The DNA of the CDR3 is TGTGCCAGCAGTAAGCTAGCGGGAGGGCACAATGAGCAGTTCTTC.

Comment on this clonotype: The junction departs from germline at one end; a sequencing error may be responsible. This chain joins TRBV7-9 and TRBJ2-1, with 12 bases lining up with TRBD2. The germline V gene encodes CDR1 SEHNR and CDR2 FQNEAQ (reference sequence). The CDR3 is 15 amino acids. The CDR3 region has the DNA TGTGCCAGCAGCCTAGCGGGAGGGGCCCACAATGAGCAGTTCTTC. Protein product: CASSLAGGAHNEQFF. Drawing the rest from reference TRBV7-9 and TRBJ2-1, the complete variable domain is DTGVSQNPRHKITKRGQNVTFRCDPISEHNRLYWYRQTLGQGPEFLTYFQNEAQLEKSRLLSDRFSAERPKGSFSTLEIQRTEQGDSAMYLCASSLAGGAHNEQFFGPGTRLTVL.

This clonotype turned up a few times. The chain employs TRBV7-8 and TRBJ2-1; D is ambiguous. Per the germline V gene, CDR1 is SGHVS and CDR2 is FQNEAQ. V lost 2 bases and J 2 bases, leaving 13 bases between the germline ends. The CDR3 is 16 amino acids. Written as DNA, the CDR3 is TGTGCCAGCAGCTTACTCCTCTCCGGTCCCTACAATGAGCAGTTCTTC. Its protein is CASSLLLSGPYNEQFF.

The genes are TRBV7-2 and TRBJ2-5; perhaps D is TRBD1 or TRBD2 (6 bases each). The closer fit of TRBJ2-1 to the DNA end suggests the J call may be wrong. Germline V gene lookup returns CDR1 SGHTA and CDR2 FQGNSA. The CDR3 is 16 amino acids. As DNA, the CDR3 is TGTGCCAGCAGCTTAAACGCGGGGACATCCTACAATGAGCAGTTCTTC. This gives the protein CASSLNAGTSYNEQFF.

The CDR3 region has the DNA TGTGCCAGCAGCTTAGATTCTCCGCATAGCTCCTACAATGAGCAGTTCTTC. The encoded protein is CASSLDSPHSSYNEQFF. The chain uses TRBV7-3 and TRBJ2-1; D is unclear. The CDR3 extends over 17 amino acids. The germline V and J ends were trimmed by 2 bases and 0 bases, with 14 bases remaining between them. CDR1 SGHTA and CDR2 FQGTGA come from the germline V gene.

The chain employs TRBV28 and TRBJ2-1; 9 positions match TRBD2. Germline assignment: CDR1 MDHEN and CDR2 SYDVKM. This CDR3 is 14 amino acids long. Trimming removed 4 bases from V and 6 bases from J; junction bases left unmatched: 4. CDR3 nucleotides: TGTGCCAGCAGTTCTCTAGCGGGAAGCAATGAGCAGTTCTTC. Its translation is CASSSLAGSNEQFF.

This chain joins TRBV10-3 and TRBJ2-3; D is undetermined. Trimming shortened V by 9 bases and J by 2 bases, and 6 bases separated the two germline ends. Per germline, CDR1 ENHRY and CDR2 SYGVKD. The CDR3 length is 11 residues. DNA of the CDR3: TGTGCCATACAGATCACAGATACGCAGTATTTT. Translating gives CAIQITDTQYF.

The chain uses TRBV7-6 and TRBJ2-7; D unclear. The CDR3 is 10 amino acids. Between the trimmed V and J ends, which lost 8 bases and 10 bases, there was a span of 12 bases. Germline CDR1 reads SGHVS; CDR2 reads FNYEAQ. The DNA of the CDR3 is TGTGCCAGCCGATTCCCCGCCCAGTACTTC. Protein product: CASRFPAQYF. The variable domain in full, completed from reference TRBV7-6 and TRBJ2-7, reads GAGVSQSPRYKVTKRGQDVALRCDPISGHVSLYWYRQALGQGPEFLTYFNYEAQQDKSGLPNDRFSAERPEGSISTLTIQRTEQRDSAMYRCASRFPAQYFGPGTRLTVT.

The CDR3 region is CASSRVSHNEQFF. As DNA, the CDR3 is TGCGCCAGCAGTCGGGTCAGCCACAATGAGCAGTTCTTC. This sequence joins TRBV10-2 and TRBJ2-5; unclear D gene. The J call may be wrong; the DNA end is better matched by TRBJ2-1. CDR3 length: 13 residues. CDR1 is WSHSY and CDR2 is SAAADI in the germline V gene.

This chain joins TRBV7-2 and TRBJ2-2; D not resolved. The CDR3 consists of 13 residues. Per the germline V gene, CDR1 is SGHTA and CDR2 is FQGNSA. Deletions cut 3 bases from V and 5 bases from J, with 7 bases between. CDR3 sequence: CASSLQLTGELFF. The CDR3 bases are TGTGCCAGCAGCTTGCAACTTACCGGGGAGCTGTTTTTT. Filled out from reference TRBV7-2 and TRBJ2-2, the complete variable domain reads GAGVSQSPSNKVTEKGKDVELRCDPISGHTALYWYRQSLGQGLEFLIYFQGNSAPDKSGLPSDRFSAERTGGSVSTLTIQRTQQEDSAVYLCASSLQLTGELFFGEGSRLTVL.

The J gene is TRBJ2-5, the V gene TRBV7-9, with TRBD2 identical over 10 bases. Near its end, the DNA agrees better with TRBJ2-1, so the J call may be wrong. The CDR3 sequence is 15 residues long. Germline CDR1 reads SEHNR; CDR2 reads FQNEAQ (reference sequence). The CDR3, as DNA: TGTGCCAGCAGCTTAAGGCTAGCGGGAGATGGGGAGCAGTTCTTC. It specifies CASSLRLAGDGEQFF.

V usage is TRBV7-8 and J usage is TRBJ1-5; D uncertain. Trimming took 3 bases from V and 1 from J, leaving 7 bases between them. The CDR3 covers 14 residues. CDR1 SGHVS and CDR2 FQNEAQ come from the germline V gene. In nucleotides, the CDR3 is TGTGCCAGCAGCTTGCAACAGAGCAATCAGCCCCAGCATTTT. Translation: CASSLQQSNQPQHF.

This clonotype was counted only a few times. This sequence joins TRBV28 and TRBJ1-2, with 10 bases matching TRBD1. Germline V gene data show CDR1 as MDHEN and CDR2 as SYDVKM. The junction had 11 bases not matched to a gene; V was cut back by 2 bases and J by 5 bases. This CDR3 has 17 amino acids. The CDR3 bases are TGTGCCAGCAGTTTACGTACCGGGACAGGGGTTATATATGGCTACACCTTC. It specifies CASSLRTGTGVIYGYTF.

The gene calls are TRBV28 and TRBJ2-6, with unresolved D. Trimming stripped 5 bases from V and 5 bases from J, with 10 bases between. This CDR3 has 14 amino acids. The V gene's germline CDR1 is MDHEN and CDR2 SYDVKM. The CDR3 DNA reads TGTGCCAGCAGTATAGTGGCTAGGGCCAACGTCCTGACTTTC. Its protein is CASSIVARANVLTF.